This is a list of T cell receptor beta chains from one sample in a study of blood T cell repertoires in COVID-19. Here immunoSEQ multiplex PCR was the method, and the copy in TCRdb shows in-frame clones only, minus some. Found here are 100,000 to 120,000 clones, 87% of them singletons; the top ten hold roughly 4.9%. The sample was peripheral blood. The receptor set was obtained from a human donor in a cohort sampled during active COVID-19. CDR3s include the opening cysteine and the closing phenylalanine or tryptophan. A D gene is named only where the DNA matches it firmly. A row's size may be missing; if present it is once, few, many or a size class.

TRBJ1-1 TRBV10-3 few TRBD1 TGTGCCATCGGACGTACAGGGGTTAACACTGAAGCTTTCTTT CAIGRTGVNTEAFF
TRBJ1-5 TRBV6-1 NA NA TGTGCCAGCAGTGAGCGAGGCAGGGGTAATCAGCCCCAGCATTTT CASSERGRGNQPQHF
TRBJ2-1 TRBV2 NA NA TGTGCCAGCACCCTAGAGACGGGAGTTAGGGAGCAGTTCTTC CASTLETGVREQFF
TRBJ1-2 TRBV3-1/TRBV3-2 NA NA TGTGCCAGCAGCCACCCACCGTCAGGGGTCCATGGCTACACCTTC CASSHPPSGVHGYTF
TRBJ1-6 TRBV27 NA NA TGTGCCAGCAGTCCCCAGCAGGGGCGTTGGACTAGCTCCTATAATTCACCCCTCCACTTT CASSPQQGRWTSSYNSPLHF
TRBJ1-2 TRBV2 NA TRBD1 TGTGCCAGCGCGGGACAGAGCTCGCACTATGGCTACACCTTC CASAGQSSHYGYTF
TRBJ2-7 TRBV5-1 NA TRBD2 TGCGCCAGCAGCTTCTTAGCGGGAGGGCCGGGAGAGCAGTACTTC CASSFLAGGPGEQYF
TRBJ2-2 TRBV19 NA NA TGTGCCAGTAAGGAGGCTTGGAGGGGCCGGGGCACCGGGGAGCTGTTTTTT CASKEAWRGRGTGELFF
TRBJ2-1 TRBV6-6 NA TRBD2 TGTGCCAGCAGTTACTCGGGAGGGGAGTACAATGAGCAGTTCTTC CASSYSGGEYNEQFF
TRBJ1-2 TRBV18 NA TRBD1 TGTGCCAGCTCACCTACGGGACAGGGGGATAATGGGTACACCTTC CASSPTGQGDNGYTF
TRBJ2-1 TRBV29-1 NA TRBD2 TGCAGCGGGAAGCAGGGTGGTAGCGGGAGGACAAACAATGAGCAGTTCTTC CSGKQGGSGRTNNEQFF
TRBJ1-1 TRBV5-1 NA TRBD1 TGCGCCAGCAGCCCGACAGGGATGACTGAAGCTTTCTTT CASSPTGMTEAFF
TRBJ1-3 TRBV6-6 NA TRBD1 TGTGCCAGCAGAGAACAGGGGGCGCAGGGAAACACCATATATTTT CASREQGAQGNTIYF
TRBJ2-1 TRBV2 NA TRBD2 TGTGCCAGCAGTCTAGCGGGGGGTTACAATGAGCAGTTCTTC CASSLAGGYNEQFF
TRBJ1-2 TRBV27 NA TRBD1 TGTGCCAGCAGAGCCGGGACAGGGGGTCCTACGCGATATGGCTACACCTTC CASRAGTGGPTRYGYTF
TRBJ2-1 TRBV29-1 NA NA TGCAGCGTTTTCCCCGCAGGGACCTACAATGAGCAGTTCTTC CSVFPAGTYNEQFF
TRBJ2-5 TRBV30 NA TRBD2 TGTGCCTGGAGTGCGACTAGCCCTCAAGAGACCCAGTACTTC CAWSATSPQETQYF
TRBJ2-7 TRBV12-3/TRBV12-4 NA NA TGTGCCAGCAGTCAACAGGGTTACGAGCAGTACTTC CASSQQGYEQYF
TRBJ2-7 TRBV7-8 once NA TGTGCCAGCAGCTTATTCCAGTCCTACGAGCAGTACTTC CASSLFQSYEQYF
TRBJ1-6 TRBV5-4 NA TRBD1 TGTGCCAGCAGCTTAGGACAGGGGGCTTTTAATAATTCACCCCTCCACTTT CASSLGQGAFNNSPLHF
TRBJ2-2 TRBV24-1 NA TRBD2 TGTGCCACCAGTGCCCCCCCGACTAGCGGGAGGGCTGGGGAGCTGTTTTTT CATSAPPTSGRAGELFF
TRBJ1-3 TRBV4-3 NA NA TGCGCCAGCAGCCAAGTATTATACAGAAGCTCTGGAAACACCATATATTTT CASSQVLYRSSGNTIYF
TRBJ1-2 TRBV7-9 NA TRBD1 TGTGCCAGCAGCCAGGACAGGGGGAACTATGGCTACACCTTC CASSQDRGNYGYTF
TRBJ2-7 TRBV6-5 NA NA TGTGCCAGCAGTTACTCTTACAGGGCTTCCTCCTACGAGCAGTACTTC CASSYSYRASSYEQYF
TRBJ2-1 TRBV7-9 once TRBD1 TGTGCCAGCAGCTCGACAGGGGGCTTGATCAATGAGCAGTTCTTC CASSSTGGLINEQFF
TRBJ2-7 TRBV9 NA NA TGTGCCAGCAGCGTAGAGTTGACAGGTCCCTACGAGCAGTACTTC CASSVELTGPYEQYF
TRBJ2-5 TRBV7-6 NA NA TGTGCCAGCAGCTTACGCAGTATCGCCTCCCAAGAGACCCAGTACTTC CASSLRSIASQETQYF
TRBJ1-1 TRBV11-2 once NA TGTGCCAGCACCCGAGGGCCGAGGGACACTGAAGCTTTCTTT CASTRGPRDTEAFF
TRBJ2-1 TRBV30 NA TRBD1 TGTGCCTGGCAGGGACAGTACAATGAGCAGTTCTTC CAWQGQYNEQFF
TRBJ2-3 TRBV10-3 NA NA TGTGCCATCATGGCAGGGGCGGCAGATACGCAGTATTTT CAIMAGAADTQYF
TRBJ2-5 TRBV29-1 NA NA TGCAGCGTCCCCCGGGGGACGGGCTCGGAGACCCAGTACTTC CSVPRGTGSETQYF
TRBJ2-3 TRBV27 NA NA TGTGCCAGCAGTTTATTTCGCGGCACAGATACGCAGTATTTT CASSLFRGTDTQYF
TRBJ1-1 TRBV19 NA TRBD1 TGTGCCAGTAGTGTTACAGGGGGCCGATGGGACACTGAAGCTTTCTTT CASSVTGGRWDTEAFF
TRBJ2-2 TRBV10-1 NA NA TGCGCCAGCAGTGAGGGTCCGGGACTTTTGAACACCGGGGAGCTGTTTTTT CASSEGPGLLNTGELFF
TRBJ2-7 TRBV7-9 NA NA TGTGCCAGCAGCTTCTCTAACGTAAAGTACTTC CASSFSNVKYF
TRBJ1-3 TRBV28 NA TRBD1 TGTGCCAGCAGTTTTCCCCCCCCCGACAGGGGTGGCAACACCATATATTTT CASSFPPPDRGGNTIYF
TRBJ2-7 TRBV29-1 NA TRBD1 TGCAGCGTTCCGGGACAGAGTTACGAGCAGTACTTC CSVPGQSYEQYF
TRBJ2-1 TRBV2 NA TRBD2 TGTGCCAGCAGTGAGACTAGCGGTAACAATGAGCAGTTCTTC CASSETSGNNEQFF
TRBJ2-7 TRBV27 NA NA TGTGCCAGCACCCTGGGAGTTGGATGGGCCTACGAGCAGTACTTC CASTLGVGWAYEQYF
TRBJ1-1 TRBV7-9 few NA TGTGCCAGCAGCACGGGACATCCGAACACTGAAGCTTTCTTT CASSTGHPNTEAFF
TRBJ2-1 TRBV6-1 NA NA TGTGCCAGCAGTGAACGGGGCAATGAGCAGTTCTTC CASSERGNEQFF
TRBJ2-1 TRBV19 few NA TGTGCCAGTAGTAGGAGGGTACCCACGGATGAGCAGTTCTTC CASSRRVPTDEQFF
TRBJ1-2 TRBV2 NA TRBD1 TGTGCCAGCAGTCCATCCCGACAGGGCTATGGCTACACCTTC CASSPSRQGYGYTF
TRBJ2-7 TRBV28 NA NA TGTGCCAGCAGTTCGGGAAGGACAGACTACGAGCAGTACTTC CASSSGRTDYEQYF
TRBJ1-1 TRBV20-1 NA TRBD1 TGCAGTGCGAGTATATATAACAGGGGGACGGGTGAAGCTTTCTTT CSASIYNRGTGEAFF
TRBJ2-1 TRBV10-3 NA NA TGTGCCATCAGTGTCAACAGTGCGGGCTACAATGAGCAGTTCTTC CAISVNSAGYNEQFF
TRBJ1-4 TRBV3-1/TRBV3-2 NA NA TGTGCCAGCAGCCCCGCAGGGGATGGTGGAAAACTGTTTTTT CASSPAGDGGKLFF
TRBJ2-3 TRBV7-8 NA TRBD2 TGTGCCAGCAGCTCGATACTGCTAGCGGGGTCTGCAGATACGCAGTATTTT CASSSILLAGSADTQYF